The 19 T cell receptor beta chains listed next were all sequenced from one sample in a study of identical twins. TCRdb independently ran MiXCR on the 5' RACE reads; one entry per CDR3 protein. The sample includes approximately 590,000 distinct CDR3 sequences, nearly 10% seen only once; the top ten take roughly 3.2%. These sequences were also reported in another study, on yellow fever vaccine responses in identical twins.

The sequencing sample was made of PBMCs. These receptors all come from a woman aged 18-29 years in good health.

The V gene is TRBV24-1, the J gene TRBJ2-1, with a tentative D call TRBD2 (6 bases). The ends were cut back, 4 bases at V and 13 bases at J, with 13 bases in the middle. The CDR3 is 12 residues long. CDR1 KGHDR and CDR2 SFDVKD come from the germline V gene. The CDR3 here is CATSDSGREQFF. CDR3 sequence (DNA): TGTGCCACCAGTGACTCAGGGCGGGAACAGTTCTTC.

This clonotype has more than one count but fewer than ten. The V gene is TRBV20-1, the J gene TRBJ2-1, with 7 bases lining up with TRBD2. Per germline, CDR1 DFQATT and CDR2 SNEGSKA (reference sequence). The CDR3 has 13 residues. J lost 8 bases, V lost 6 bases, and 10 bases had no gene match. The CDR3 DNA sequence: TGCAGTGCGGACCTGGGAGGGCCGGATGAGCAGTTCTTC. Translating it yields CSADLGGPDEQFF.

The V gene is TRBV3-1, the J gene TRBJ2-7; D call uncertain. Trimming took off 2 bases at V and 2 bases at J, with 7 bases between the two ends. This CDR3 region has 13 residues. Germline V lookup: CDR1 LGHDT, CDR2 YNNKEL (reference sequence). Here the CDR3 DNA reads TGTGCCAGCAGCCAAATGCTCCCCTACGAGCAGTACTTC. It specifies CASSQMLPYEQYF.

The sample holds many counts of this clonotype. J is TRBJ2-2 and V is TRBV27; 10 nucleotides line up with TRBD2. The germline CDR1 and CDR2 sequences are MNHEY and SMNVEV (reference sequence). The CDR3 is 15 residues long. With 7 bases clipped from V and 2 bases from J, the junction kept 4 bases outside the gene matches. CDR3 in amino acids: CASKTSGTNTGELFF. Written as DNA, the CDR3 is TGTGCCAGCAAAACTAGCGGGACCAACACCGGGGAGCTGTTTTTT.

This clonotype has just a few counts. The CDR3 is CASSGTGKQETQYF. For the CDR3, the DNA is TGTGCCAGCAGCGGGACGGGGAAGCAAGAGACCCAGTACTTC. The chain links TRBV2 to TRBJ2-5; D could derive from TRBD1 or TRBD2 (5 bases each). The CDR3 spans 14 residues. V was clipped by 6 bases and J by 2 bases, with 13 bases between them. The germline gives CDR1 SNHLY, CDR2 FYNNEI.

The chain couples TRBV29-1 to TRBJ2-1; D call uncertain. V was trimmed by 3 bases and J by 0 bases, leaving 9 bases between them. The CDR3 has 14 residues. Germline V lookup: CDR1 SQVTM, CDR2 ANQGSEA. CDR3 sequence: CSVDAILSYNEQFF. The CDR3 region has the DNA TGCAGCGTTGATGCTATCCTCTCCTACAATGAGCAGTTCTTC.

V usage is TRBV7-6 and J usage is TRBJ2-2, with D possibly TRBD2 on 5 matching bases. This CDR3 has 17 amino acids. The V gene lost 1 base and the J gene lost 1 base, with 13 bases spanning the gap. Germline values: CDR1 SGHVS, CDR2 FNYEAQ. The CDR3 region has the DNA TGTGCCAGCAGCTTAGTATCCAAAGGAGGGAACACCGGGGAGCTGTTTTTT. This gives the protein CASSLVSKGGNTGELFF.

The chain is built from TRBV11-2 and TRBJ2-7; 13 bases fit TRBD2. CDR3 length: 15 residues. Germline assignment: CDR1 SGHAT and CDR2 FQNNGV. The junction had 4 bases not matched to a gene; V was cut back by 4 bases and J by 4 bases. CDR3 region: CASSSWTSGSYEQYF. The CDR3 coding sequence is TGTGCCAGCAGCTCGTGGACTAGCGGGAGTTACGAGCAGTACTTC.

This clonotype was found a few times. The chain couples TRBV15 to TRBJ1-4, with D hard to call. Trimming removed 0 bases from V and 5 bases from J, with 10 bases in between. Germline CDR1 and CDR2: LNHNV and YYDKDF (reference sequence). The CDR3 has 15 amino acids. DNA for the CDR3: TGTGCCACCAGCAGAGAGGGCAGCCAAAATGAAAAACTGTTTTTT. Its translation: CATSREGSQNEKLFF.

This clonotype was counted only a few times. DNA for the CDR3: TGTGCCAGCAGTTCCGGGACTAGCGCAATGAACACCGGGGAGCTGTTTTTT. Translation: CASSSGTSAMNTGELFF. The V call is TRBV12-3 or TRBV12-4, the J call TRBJ2-2; the match to TRBD2 covers 10 bases. The V segment lost 4 bases and the J segment 1 base; nucleotides outside the gene matches: 6. The CDR3 contains 17 residues.

As regards this clonotype: Germline is not matched at one junction end, which may reflect a read error. The CDR3 nucleotides read TGTGCCGGCAGCCAGGGGGCCGGGGAGCTGTTTTTT. Translated, it gives CAGSQGAGELFF. The chain is built from TRBV12-3 or TRBV12-4 and TRBJ2-2, with TRBD1 identical over 7 bases. This CDR3 spans 12 amino acids.

The rearrangement uses TRBV6-5 and TRBJ1-2; D not certain. CDR3 length equals 12 residues. Trimming took 2 bases from V and 8 from J, leaving 9 bases between them. CDR1 MNHEY and CDR2 SVGAGI come from the germline V gene. CDR3 amino acids: CASSYKGSGYTF. The CDR3 nucleotides are TGTGCCAGCAGTTACAAAGGGAGCGGCTACACCTTC.

This clonotype showed up many times. The chain combines TRBV5-1 with TRBJ1-1; 7 bases agree with TRBD1. Germline loops: CDR1 SGHRS, CDR2 YFSETQ. The CDR3 runs to 13 residues. V lost 4 bases and J lost 8; bases outside the gene matches: 8. DNA of the CDR3: TGCGCCAGCAGCATTGTACAGGGGTACGAAGCTTTCTTT. Translated, it gives CASSIVQGYEAFF. Full variable domain (outside the CDR3, taken from reference TRBV5-1 and TRBJ1-1): KAGVTQTPRYLIKTRGQQVTLSCSPISGHRSVSWYQQTPGQGLQFLFEYFSETQRNKGNFPGRFSGRQFSNSRSEMNVSTLELGDSALYLCASSIVQGYEAFFGQGTRLTVV.

V gene TRBV7-2 combines with J gene TRBJ2-1, with TRBD2 matching 9 bases. This CDR3 comprises 16 residues. CDR1 and CDR2 from the germline V gene are SGHTA and FQGNSA. V trimming: 1 base; J trimming: 12 bases; junction bases outside the gene matches: 13. The CDR3 DNA reads TGTGCCAGCAGCTTAGAGGTGCGGGGGGGGCCGAGTGGGCAGTTCTTC. Translation gives CASSLEVRGGPSGQFF. Supplemented by reference TRBV7-2 and TRBJ2-1, the full variable domain reads GAGVSQSPSNKVTEKGKDVELRCDPISGHTALYWYRQSLGQGLEFLIYFQGNSAPDKSGLPSDRFSAERTGGSVSTLTIQRTQQEDSAVYLCASSLEVRGGPSGQFFGPGTRLTVL.

V and J are TRBV28 and TRBJ2-1; D is undetermined. This CDR3 spans 16 amino acids. Trimming cost V 2 bases and J 8 bases, with 19 bases left between them. CDR1 MDHEN and CDR2 SYDVKM come from the germline V gene. CDR3: CASSLRFSMHPDEQFF. CDR3 coding DNA: TGTGCCAGCAGTTTACGTTTTAGCATGCATCCGGATGAGCAGTTCTTC.

This clonotype appeared a few times. V gene TRBV7-9 combines with J gene TRBJ1-3; TRBD1 is a possible D gene (5 bases). This CDR3 has 16 amino acids. V was trimmed by 5 bases and J by 2 bases, leaving 16 bases between them. In germline, CDR1 is SEHNR, CDR2 FQNEAQ (reference sequence). The CDR3 loop is CASSEDITGPGNTIYF. The CDR3 nucleotides are TGTGCCAGCAGCGAGGACATTACAGGACCTGGAAACACCATATATTTT.

This clonotype turned up a few times. The rearrangement links TRBV4-3 to TRBJ2-5; D is undetermined. Germline CDR1 LGHNA, CDR2 YSLEER. V was trimmed by 0 bases and J by 6 bases, leaving 14 bases between them. The CDR3 is made up of 15 amino acids. CDR3 nucleotide sequence: TGCGCCAGCAGCCAAGAAATCACCACAAGGCAGACCCAGTACTTC. Translating it yields CASSQEITTRQTQYF.

This clonotype was found many times. The rearrangement joins TRBV15 to TRBJ1-2; D unclear. Germline CDR1 LNHNV, CDR2 YYDKDF (reference sequence). This CDR3 comprises 14 residues. Trimming removed 8 bases at V and 6 bases at J, with 19 bases between. The CDR3 loop is CATGSMASVDGYTF. The CDR3 bases are TGTGCCACCGGTAGTATGGCCAGTGTCGATGGCTACACCTTC. Combining the CDR3 with reference TRBV15 and TRBJ1-2 gives the whole variable domain DAMVIQNPRYQVTQFGKPVTLSCSQTLNHNVMYWYQQKSSQAPKLLFHYYDKDFNNEADTPDNFQSRRPNTSFCFLDIRSPGLGDTAMYLCATGSMASVDGYTFGSGTRLTVV.

In its sample, this clonotype was seen a few times. V gene TRBV20-1 combines with J gene TRBJ2-5; 9 positions agree with TRBD1. Germline V gene data show CDR1 as DFQATT and CDR2 as SNEGSKA (reference sequence). V was clipped by 3 bases and J by 6 bases; unmatched bases: 8. The CDR3 has 14 amino acids. The CDR3 region has the DNA TGCAGTGCTAGCGCCGGACAGGGGCGAAAGACCCAGTACTTC. It is translated as CSASAGQGRKTQYF.